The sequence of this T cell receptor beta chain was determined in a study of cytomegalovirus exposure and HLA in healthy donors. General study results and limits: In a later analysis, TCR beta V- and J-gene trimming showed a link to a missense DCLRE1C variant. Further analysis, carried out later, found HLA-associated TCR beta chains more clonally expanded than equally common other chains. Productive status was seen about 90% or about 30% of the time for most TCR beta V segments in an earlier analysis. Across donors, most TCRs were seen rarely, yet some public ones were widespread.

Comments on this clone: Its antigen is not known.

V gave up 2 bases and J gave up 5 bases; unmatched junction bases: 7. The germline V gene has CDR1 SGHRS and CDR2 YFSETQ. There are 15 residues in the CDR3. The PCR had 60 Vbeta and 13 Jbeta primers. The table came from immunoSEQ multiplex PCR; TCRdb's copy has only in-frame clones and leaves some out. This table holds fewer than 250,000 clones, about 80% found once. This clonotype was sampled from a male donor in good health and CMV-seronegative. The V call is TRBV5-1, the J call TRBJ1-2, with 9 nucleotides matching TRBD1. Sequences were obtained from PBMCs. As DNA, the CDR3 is TGCGCCAGCAGCTTTACCGGGACAGGGAGGTATGGCTACACCTTC. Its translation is CASSFTGTGRYGYTF. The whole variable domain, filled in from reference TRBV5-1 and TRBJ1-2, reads KAGVTQTPRYLIKTRGQQVTLSCSPISGHRSVSWYQQTPGQGLQFLFEYFSETQRNKGNFPGRFSGRQFSNSRSEMNVSTLELGDSALYLCASSFTGTGRYGYTFGSGTRLTVV.